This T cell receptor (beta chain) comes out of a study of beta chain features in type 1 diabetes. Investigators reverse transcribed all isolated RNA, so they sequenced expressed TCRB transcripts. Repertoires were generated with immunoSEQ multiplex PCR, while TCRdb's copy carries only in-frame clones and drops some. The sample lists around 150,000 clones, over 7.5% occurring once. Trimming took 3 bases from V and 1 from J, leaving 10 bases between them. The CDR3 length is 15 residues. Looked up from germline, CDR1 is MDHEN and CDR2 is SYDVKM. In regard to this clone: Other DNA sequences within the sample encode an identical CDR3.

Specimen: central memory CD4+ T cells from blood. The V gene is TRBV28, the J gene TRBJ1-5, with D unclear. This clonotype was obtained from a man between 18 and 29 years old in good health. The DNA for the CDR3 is TGTGCCAGCAGTTTTGGTGGTGGCAGCAATCAGCCCCAGCATTTT. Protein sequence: CASSFGGGSNQPQHF.